These 16 T cell receptor beta chains came from one sample sequenced in a study of cytomegalovirus exposure and HLA in healthy donors. The study ran its PCR with 60 Vbeta and 13 Jbeta primers. TCRdb's copy holds only in-frame clones and misses some; the assay was immunoSEQ multiplex PCR. The data hold roughly 120,000 clones, with approximately 71% observed a single time. What was sequenced was PBMCs. The source of these receptors is a woman between 65 and 79 years old in good health and CMV-seropositive.

The rearrangement joins TRBV29-1 to TRBJ1-1; TRBD1 is a possible D gene (6 bases). In germline, CDR1 is SQVTM, CDR2 ANQGSEA. This CDR3 has 14 amino acids. Trimming left V 7 bases short and J 0 bases short, with 15 bases between. The CDR3 is CSAFRGGMNTEAFF. In DNA form, the CDR3 reads TGCAGCGCTTTTAGGGGGGGTATGAACACTGAAGCTTTCTTT.

The chain combines TRBV5-5 with TRBJ2-1; 10 bases map to TRBD2. The CDR3 length is 15 residues. Germline CDR1 SGHKS, CDR2 YYEKEE (reference sequence). V shed 3 bases and J 9 bases; nucleotides not matched to a gene: 9. The CDR3 coding sequence is TGTGCCAGCAGCTCTCTAGCGGGGGCTCCTGGTGAGCAGTTCTTC. Protein product: CASSSLAGAPGEQFF.

V gene TRBV7-2 combines with J gene TRBJ2-3, with no clear D. The CDR3 is made up of 11 amino acids. With 5 bases removed from V and 4 bases from J, the gap between germline ends came to 4 bases. Germline V CDR1 and CDR2: SGHTA, FQGNSA. The CDR3 coding sequence is TGTGCCAGCAGCACAGCAGATACGCAGTATTTT. Its translation: CASSTADTQYF.

With regard to this clone: The same CDR3 also results from other DNA sequences found in this sample. This chain uses TRBV9 with TRBJ2-1; 14 bases match TRBD2. V trimming: 4 bases; J trimming: 6 bases; junction bases outside the gene matches: 3. The V gene's germline CDR1 is SGDLS and CDR2 YYNGEE. The CDR3 has 15 residues. CDR3 DNA sequence: TGTGCCAGCAGCCCCGGGACTAGCGGGGGCAATGAGCAGTTCTTC. Its protein product is CASSPGTSGGNEQFF.

The J gene is TRBJ2-1, the V gene TRBV25-1; no clear D. The germline V gene encodes CDR1 MGHDK and CDR2 SYGVNS. The CDR3 spans 17 residues. The V end lost 5 bases, the J end lost 7 bases, and 24 bases lay between the germline ends. CDR3 nucleotides: TGTGCCAGCAGTCGGTTCGGATCTTCACAGACGCAAAATGAGCAGTTCTTC. This translates into CASSRFGSSQTQNEQFF.

This chain joins TRBV5-6 and TRBJ2-1, with TRBD2 matching 8 bases. The CDR3 loop spans 15 amino acids. CDR1 and CDR2 from the germline V gene are SGHDT and YYEEEE. The J segment lost 0 bases and the V segment lost 5 bases, leaving 4 bases of the junction unmatched. The CDR3 nucleotides are TGTGCCAGCAGTCGCGGACTAGCCTCCTACAATGAGCAGTTCTTC. Translating it yields CASSRGLASYNEQFF.

About this clone: This same CDR3 is encoded by further DNA sequences in the sample. The chain is built from TRBV4-2 and TRBJ1-3; perhaps TRBD1 as D (5 bases). The germline CDR1 and CDR2 sequences are LGHNA and YNFKEQ. Trimming removed 0 bases from V and 2 bases from J, with 8 bases in between. The CDR3 spans 15 residues. The CDR3 spells CASSQDRGTGNTIYF. DNA for the CDR3: TGTGCCAGCAGCCAAGATAGGGGAACTGGAAACACCATATATTTT.

The J gene is TRBJ1-1, the V gene TRBV4-1; unclear D gene. The V end was cut by 6 bases, the J end by 1 base, with 12 bases between. The germline CDR1 and CDR2 sequences are MGHRA and YSYEKL. This CDR3 is built from 14 residues. This CDR3 reads CASREGDSNTEAFF. For the CDR3, the DNA is TGCGCCAGCAGGGAGGGAGACTCGAACACTGAAGCTTTCTTT.

V gene TRBV14 combines with J gene TRBJ1-3; D not resolved. Trimming left V 3 bases short and J 0 bases short, with 6 bases between. This CDR3 spans 14 amino acids. Germline CDR1 is SGHDN and CDR2 is FVKESK. CDR3 coding DNA: TGTGCCAGCAGCCATCGGGGCTCTGGAAACACCATATATTTT. As protein: CASSHRGSGNTIYF.

In its sample, this clone was seen a few times. This chain connects TRBV5-1 to TRBJ2-3; the D gene is possibly TRBD2 (5 bases). There are 15 residues in the CDR3. V dropped 3 bases and J dropped 4 bases, with 15 bases sitting between them. The V gene's germline CDR1 is SGHRS and CDR2 YFSETQ. The CDR3 reads CASSYGVRHPDTQYF. The CDR3 region has the DNA TGCGCCAGCAGCTACGGGGTGAGGCACCCAGATACGCAGTATTTT.

The rearrangement links TRBV28 to TRBJ2-5; 8 bases line up with TRBD2. The CDR3 runs to 15 residues. J was trimmed by 5 bases and V by 6 bases; bases with no gene match: 11. Germline-derived CDR1 and CDR2 are MDHEN and SYDVKM. The DNA for the CDR3 is TGTGCCAGCAGCCCCCGTCGGACTAGCTTGGAGACCCAGTACTTC. Its protein product is CASSPRRTSLETQYF.

V and J are TRBV7-2 and TRBJ2-1, with 14 bases that match TRBD2. CDR1 is SGHTA, CDR2 FQGNSA, per germline. The CDR3 consists of 18 residues. V was pared by 2 bases and J by 0 bases, with 3 bases of the junction left unmatched. The chain's CDR3 is CASSLRGTSGGSYNEQFF. The CDR3 DNA reads TGTGCCAGCAGCTTACGGGGGACTAGCGGGGGCTCCTACAATGAGCAGTTCTTC.

V and J are TRBV7-2 and TRBJ2-3; TRBD2 is a possible D gene (7 bases). The germline gives CDR1 SGHTA, CDR2 FQGNSA. This CDR3 is built from 16 residues. V gave up 3 bases and J gave up 2 bases, with 15 bases separating them. CDR3 amino acids: CASSFWGGPNTDTQYF. In nucleotides, the CDR3 is TGTGCCAGCAGCTTTTGGGGGGGGCCAAACACAGATACGCAGTATTTT.

The V call is TRBV7-8, the J call TRBJ1-2; D is undetermined. CDR3 size: 14 residues. Between the trimmed V and J ends, which lost 5 bases and 7 bases, there was a span of 17 bases. Germline lookup yields CDR1 SGHVS and CDR2 FQNEAQ. CDR3 sequence: CASSNTRGSSGYTF. DNA of the CDR3: TGTGCCAGCAGCAACACGCGGGGAAGTAGTGGCTACACCTTC.

This chain connects TRBV6-5 to TRBJ1-2; 8 bases are a match to TRBD1. Germline V gives CDR1 MNHEY, CDR2 SVGAGI. The length of the CDR3 is 14 residues. Trimming took 7 bases from V and 4 from J; bases not matched to a gene: 8. DNA for the CDR3: TGTGCCAGCACCCAAGGGGGACAGGTCTATGGCTACACCTTC. Its translation: CASTQGGQVYGYTF.

In the case of this clone: This sample also contains other DNA sequences that code for the same CDR3. The chain couples TRBV6-5 to TRBJ1-2; TRBD1 agrees at 9 bases. The CDR3 runs 14 residues. The J segment lost 7 bases and the V segment lost 0 bases, leaving 3 bases of the junction unmatched. The germline V gene has CDR1 MNHEY and CDR2 SVGAGI. For the CDR3, the DNA is TGTGCCAGCAGTTACTCACAGGGGGCGCGTGGCTACACCTTC. Translation: CASSYSQGARGYTF.